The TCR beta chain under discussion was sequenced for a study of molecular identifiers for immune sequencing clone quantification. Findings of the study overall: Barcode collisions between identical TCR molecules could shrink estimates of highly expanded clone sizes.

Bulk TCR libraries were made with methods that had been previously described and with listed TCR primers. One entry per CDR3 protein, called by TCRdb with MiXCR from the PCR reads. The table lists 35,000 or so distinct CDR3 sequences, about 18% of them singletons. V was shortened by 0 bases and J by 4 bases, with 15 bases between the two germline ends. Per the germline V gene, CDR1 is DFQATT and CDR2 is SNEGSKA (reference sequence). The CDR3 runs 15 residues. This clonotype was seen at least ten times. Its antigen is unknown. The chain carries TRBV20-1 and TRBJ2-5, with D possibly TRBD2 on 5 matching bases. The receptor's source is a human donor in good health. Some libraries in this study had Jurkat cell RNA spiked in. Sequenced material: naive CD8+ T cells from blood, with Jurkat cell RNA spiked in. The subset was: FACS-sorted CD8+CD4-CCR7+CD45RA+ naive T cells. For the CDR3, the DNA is TGCAGTGCTAGAGATCGAACTAGTTGGAGAGAGACCCAGTACTTC. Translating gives CSARDRTSWRETQYF.